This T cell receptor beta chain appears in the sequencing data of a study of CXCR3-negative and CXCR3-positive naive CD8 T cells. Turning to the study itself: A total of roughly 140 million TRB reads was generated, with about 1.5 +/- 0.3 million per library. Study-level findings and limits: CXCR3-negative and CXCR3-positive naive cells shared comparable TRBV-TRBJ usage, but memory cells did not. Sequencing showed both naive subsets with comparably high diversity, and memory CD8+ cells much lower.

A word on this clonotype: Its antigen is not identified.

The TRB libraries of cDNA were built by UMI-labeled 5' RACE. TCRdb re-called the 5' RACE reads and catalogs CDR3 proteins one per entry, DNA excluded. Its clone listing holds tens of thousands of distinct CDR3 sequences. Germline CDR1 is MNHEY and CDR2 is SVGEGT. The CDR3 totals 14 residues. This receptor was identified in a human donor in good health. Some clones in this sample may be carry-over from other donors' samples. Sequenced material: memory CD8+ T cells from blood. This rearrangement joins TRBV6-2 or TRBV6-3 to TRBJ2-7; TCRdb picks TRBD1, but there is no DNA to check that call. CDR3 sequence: CASSPGTNPYEQYF.